This T cell receptor (beta chain) was captured by sequencing in a study of shared clonotypes between healthy human individuals. Whole-study findings and limits: Naive subsets, compared against memory subsets, generally had larger estimated richness values.

Germline V CDR1 and CDR2: SGHNT, YYREEE (reference sequence). V lost 6 bases to trimming and J lost 4 bases; unmatched junction nucleotides: 10. CDR3 size: 15 residues. Among the donors, all were Caucasian adults who lived in Nashville, Tennessee. The assay was immunoSEQ multiplex PCR, and TCRdb's table has in-frame clones only and misses some. Of about 2.3 million clones in the sample, over 85% were seen once. Worth noting for this clone: Its antigen is undetermined.

The sequenced sample was naive CD4+ T cells from PBMCs. Subset given: CD45RA+ positively selected. The clonotype was recovered from a young man in good health. Some clones in this sample may be carry-over from other donors' samples. The V and J genes are TRBV5-4 and TRBJ1-1, with 9 bases fitting TRBD1. The CDR3 DNA reads as TGTGCCAGCACCCGAACCGGGACAGGGCTCACTGAAGCTTTCTTT. It translates to CASTRTGTGLTEAFF.